The rows below give T cell receptor beta chains drawn from one sample of a study of CD8+ T cells in alopecia areata. Clones were read by immunoSEQ multiplex PCR, and TCRdb kept only the in-frame ones, dropping some. The sample gives about 99,000 clones, 65% to 90% of which show up once; 11% is in the top ten. The material was CD8+ T cells sorted from blood, obtained at week 34, from a patient treated with tofacitinib. These receptors were taken from a human donor with alopecia areata. The CDR3 runs from the conserved cysteine through the conserved F or W. The order of the fields is J gene, V gene, clone size, D gene, CDR3 DNA, CDR3 protein. The D gene is left open where the match is weak. Clone size appears in some rows only: once, few, many, or a class for an expanded clone.

TRBJ2-1,TRBV9,.,.,TGTGCCAGCAGGCCCCCTTGGGACAATGAGCAGTTCTTC,CASRPPWDNEQFF
TRBJ2-1,TRBV27,.,.,TGTGCCAGCAGTTTTTCAGCCGGTTTCAATGAGCAGTTCTTC,CASSFSAGFNEQFF
TRBJ2-7,TRBV10-3,.,.,TGTGCCAGCAGCCCCGGGCGGGACGAGCAGTACTTC,CASSPGRDEQYF
TRBJ1-1,TRBV13,.,.,TGTGCCAGCAGCCGGGGCGGCGGTGAAGCTTTCTTT,CASSRGGGEAFF
TRBJ2-5,TRBV7-8,.,.,TGTGCCAGCAGACCTCCAAGGCATGCGGAGACCCAGTACTTC,CASRPPRHAETQYF
TRBJ2-7,TRBV6-6,.,.,TGTGCCAGCAGTTACCTATCGGGAAACTACGAGCAGTACTTC,CASSYLSGNYEQYF
TRBJ2-1,TRBV29-1,.,.,TGCAGCGTTGGGGACGGCAATGAGCAGTTCTTC,CSVGDGNEQFF
TRBJ1-2,TRBV5-1,.,.,TGCGCCAGCAGCCCGGGAGCCGGGAACTACTATGGCTACACCTTC,CASSPGAGNYYGYTF
TRBJ2-1,TRBV25-1,.,.,TGTGCCAGCAGTGTCGGCAGGTTATATCACAATGAGCAGTTCTTC,CASSVGRLYHNEQFF
TRBJ2-3,TRBV6-4,.,.,TGTGCCAGCAGTGACGGGGGGGCCACAGATACGCAGTATTTT,CASSDGGATDTQYF
TRBJ1-1,TRBV7-9,once,.,TGTGCCAGCAGCTTAGAACCCGGACCTGAAGCTTTCTTT,CASSLEPGPEAFF
TRBJ1-1,TRBV9,.,.,TGTGCCAGCAGCGCGTGGACAACCCCTGACGGGACTGAAGCTTTCTTT,CASSAWTTPDGTEAFF
TRBJ2-2,TRBV9,.,.,TGTGCCAGCAGCCCCTATATCACCGGGGAGCTGTTTTTT,CASSPYITGELFF
TRBJ1-3,TRBV5-1,.,.,TGCGCCAGCAGCTTGGGTCTGGGGGCGGCTGGAAACACCATATATTTT,CASSLGLGAAGNTIYF
TRBJ1-2,TRBV5-4,.,.,TGTGCCAGCACCCCCCCGGCGCCGCCCTATGGCTACACCTTC,CASTPPAPPYGYTF
TRBJ2-3,TRBV10-1,.,.,TGCGCCAGCAGTCTGGACCTAAGCACAGATACGCAGTATTTT,CASSLDLSTDTQYF
TRBJ2-7,TRBV4-1,.,.,TGCGCCAGCAGCCAAGACACCAGCTACGAGCAGTACTTC,CASSQDTSYEQYF
TRBJ2-6,TRBV2,.,.,TGTGCCAGCAGTGCCTACGGGGGACGGAACAACGTCCTGACTTTC,CASSAYGGRNNVLTF
TRBJ2-1,TRBV27,.,TRBD2,TGTGCCAGCAGTTACCAGACTAGCAGCCATGAGCAGTTCTTC,CASSYQTSSHEQFF
TRBJ1-2,TRBV5-1,.,.,TGCGCCACCCACGGCCTTCCACGCTATGGCTACACCTTC,CATHGLPRYGYTF
TRBJ2-2,TRBV29-1,.,TRBD2,TGCAGCCCCGCGGGGGGCACCGGGGAGCTGTTTTTT,CSPAGGTGELFF
TRBJ2-3,TRBV10-3,.,.,TGTGCCATCAGTGAGTCGCAGGTAACAGATACGCAGTATTTT,CAISESQVTDTQYF
TRBJ2-5,TRBV11-2,.,.,TGTGCCAGCAGCTCGACGGCCGTGGAGACCCAGTACTTC,CASSSTAVETQYF
TRBJ2-7,TRBV14,few,TRBD2,TGTGCCAGCAGCGGACTAGCGGGAGGGTACGAGCAGTACTTC,CASSGLAGGYEQYF
TRBJ2-1,TRBV27,.,TRBD1,TGTGCCAGCAGTTCGACAGGGCTTGAGCAGTTCTTC,CASSSTGLEQFF
TRBJ1-2,TRBV9,.,.,TGTGCCTCTGGGACCGCCGAGGGCTACACCTTC,CASGTAEGYTF
TRBJ2-1,TRBV19,.,.,TGTGCCAGTAGTAATCTAGCGTTCAATGAGCAGTTCTTC,CASSNLAFNEQFF
TRBJ2-1,TRBV12-5,.,.,TGTGCTAGTGGTTTGGTGCGGGAATCCTACAATGAGCAGTTCTTC,CASGLVRESYNEQFF
TRBJ2-1,TRBV7-6,few,.,TGTGCCAGCAGCTTAGGTCTCGACAATGAGCAGTTCTTC,CASSLGLDNEQFF
TRBJ2-1,TRBV29-1,.,.,TGCAGCGTTGAAGTCCCCGGGATAGGGGAGCAGTTCTTC,CSVEVPGIGEQFF
TRBJ2-7,TRBV30,once,TRBD2,TGTGCCTGGAGCGGACTAGGGGATCGGGAGCAGTACTTC,CAWSGLGDREQYF
TRBJ2-4,TRBV11-2,.,.,TGTGCCAGCAGCTTAGGGAATGGGGGCATTCAGTACTTC,CASSLGNGGIQYF
TRBJ2-5,TRBV7-6,.,.,TGTGCCAGCAGCCTAAACAGGGATGAGACCCAGTACTTC,CASSLNRDETQYF
TRBJ1-1,TRBV6-5,.,.,TGTGCCAGCAGTTACTCAACAGCTTCGAACACTGAAGCTTTCTTT,CASSYSTASNTEAFF
TRBJ2-5,TRBV6-5,.,TRBD2,TGTGCCAGCGCGGGACTAGGGATGACCCAGTACTTC,CASAGLGMTQYF
TRBJ2-7,TRBV27,.,.,TGTGCCAGCAGTTTAGTCTTTAATTCCTACGAGCAGTACTTC,CASSLVFNSYEQYF
TRBJ2-7,TRBV7-9,.,.,TGTGCCAGCAGCTCGTCAGTGCGACCAGACGAGCAGTACTTC,CASSSSVRPDEQYF
TRBJ1-2,TRBV29-1,.,TRBD1,TGCAGCGTTGTAAGGACAGGGCGTGATGGCTACACCTTC,CSVVRTGRDGYTF
TRBJ2-2,TRBV7-3,.,.,TGTGCCAGCAGCTTTAACACCGGGGAGCTGTTTTTT,CASSFNTGELFF
TRBJ2-1,TRBV4-1,.,TRBD2,TGCGCCAGCAGCCAAGATTTACCCCCGGGAGGATCCTACAATGAGCAGTTCTTC,CASSQDLPPGGSYNEQFF
TRBJ2-7,TRBV15,.,.,TGTGCCACCAGTCGGGACAACGCCTACGAGCAGTACTTC,CATSRDNAYEQYF
TRBJ2-1,TRBV27,once,.,TGTGCCAGCAGTTTGGGCCATGAGCAGTTCTTC,CASSLGHEQFF
TRBJ2-4,TRBV27,.,TRBD1,TGTGCCAGCAGCATGACAGGGGGAATAAACATTCAGTACTTC,CASSMTGGINIQYF
TRBJ2-2,TRBV15,.,.,TGTGCCACCAGCACAGGGAACACCGGGGAGCTGTTTTTT,CATSTGNTGELFF
TRBJ2-5,TRBV27,.,.,TGTGCCAGCCGGGGGGACAGTGAACAAGAGACCCAGTACTTC,CASRGDSEQETQYF
TRBJ2-5,TRBV5-8,.,TRBD1,TGTGCCAGCAGCCCCCGGACAGGGTGGTACCAAGAGACCCAGTACTTC,CASSPRTGWYQETQYF
TRBJ2-2,TRBV9,.,.,TGTGCCAGCAGCGTAGGCACCGGGGAGCTGTTTTTT,CASSVGTGELFF
TRBJ1-1,TRBV19,.,.,TGTGCCAGTAGTGGACGGGGGAACACTGAAGCTTTCTTT,CASSGRGNTEAFF
TRBJ1-5,TRBV19,.,.,TGTGCCAGTAGTATAGGACCGCATCAGCCCCAGCATTTT,CASSIGPHQPQHF
TRBJ1-1,TRBV29-1,.,TRBD1,TGCAGCGGACGACAGGGGGGGAACACTGAAGCTTTCTTT,CSGRQGGNTEAFF
TRBJ1-2,TRBV7-8,.,.,TGTGCCAGCAGCTTAGGGGCTAACTATGGCTACACCTTC,CASSLGANYGYTF